Listed below are T cell receptor beta chains from one sample, sequenced in a study of cytomegalovirus exposure and HLA in healthy donors. Some clones are missing from TCRdb's copy, which holds only in-frame ones; the method was immunoSEQ multiplex PCR. The data contain 120,000 to 150,000 clones, 60% to 80% of them singletons. Material: PBMCs. These receptors were taken from a woman aged 40 to 55 in good health and CMV-seropositive. Each CDR3 is given with its conserved first and last residue. D genes are given only for firm matches. Clone size is given for some rows only: seen once, a few or many times, or a class if the clone is expanded.

V gene	D gene	J gene	clone size	CDR3 protein	CDR3 DNA
TRBV2	TRBD2	TRBJ2-3	NA	CASTRRTSGGTDTQYF	TGTGCCAGTACCAGAAGGACTAGCGGGGGCACAGATACGCAGTATTTT
TRBV7-2	NA	TRBJ1-3	NA	CASSSSMTGLSGNTIYF	TGTGCCAGCAGCTCTTCAATGACAGGTCTCTCTGGAAACACCATATATTTT
TRBV5-6	TRBD2	TRBJ2-3	NA	CASILSGGAWNTQYF	TGTGCCAGCATCCTTAGCGGGGGGGCTTGGAATACGCAGTATTTT
TRBV25-1	NA	TRBJ1-1	NA	CASSEPDSEAFF	TGTGCCAGCAGTGAACCAGACAGTGAAGCTTTCTTT
TRBV2	NA	TRBJ1-5	NA	CASSELGAGNQPQHF	TGTGCCAGCAGTGAACTGGGGGCGGGCAATCAGCCCCAGCATTTT
TRBV5-4	TRBD2	TRBJ2-1	NA	CASSPPGTSGSRGQFF	TGTGCCAGCAGCCCCCCGGGGACTAGCGGGTCCCGAGGGCAGTTCTTC
TRBV5-1	NA	TRBJ2-3	NA	CASSLALGGTDTQYF	TGCGCCAGCAGCTTGGCGTTAGGGGGCACAGATACGCAGTATTTT
TRBV18	TRBD1	TRBJ1-2	NA	CASSPDRDYGYTF	TGTGCCAGCTCACCCGACAGGGACTATGGCTACACCTTC
TRBV6-5	TRBD1	TRBJ2-5	NA	CATRQGNVETQYF	TGTGCCACAAGACAGGGGAACGTCGAGACCCAGTACTTC
TRBV7-2	NA	TRBJ2-5	NA	CASSLLAGETQYF	TGTGCCAGCAGCCTACTAGCCGGGGAGACCCAGTACTTC
TRBV6-4	NA	TRBJ1-2	once	CASSETPASYDYTF	TGTGCCAGCAGTGAGACGCCCGCTAGTTATGACTACACCTTC
TRBV10-3	NA	TRBJ2-7	NA	CAISESTATYEQYF	TGTGCCATCAGTGAGTCGACTGCGACCTACGAGCAGTACTTC
TRBV2	TRBD1	TRBJ1-3	NA	CASALERQGRNTIYF	TGTGCCAGCGCCCTGGAGCGACAGGGAAGAAACACCATATATTTT
TRBV18	NA	TRBJ1-2	NA	CASSPGGLSGYTF	TGTGCCAGCTCACCTGGCGGTCTCTCTGGCTACACCTTC
TRBV30	NA	TRBJ2-3	NA	CAWSVAITDTQYF	TGTGCCTGGAGTGTAGCAATCACAGATACGCAGTATTTT
TRBV30	NA	TRBJ2-3	NA	CAWKRSSTDTQYF	TGTGCCTGGAAGAGGTCTAGCACAGATACGCAGTATTTT